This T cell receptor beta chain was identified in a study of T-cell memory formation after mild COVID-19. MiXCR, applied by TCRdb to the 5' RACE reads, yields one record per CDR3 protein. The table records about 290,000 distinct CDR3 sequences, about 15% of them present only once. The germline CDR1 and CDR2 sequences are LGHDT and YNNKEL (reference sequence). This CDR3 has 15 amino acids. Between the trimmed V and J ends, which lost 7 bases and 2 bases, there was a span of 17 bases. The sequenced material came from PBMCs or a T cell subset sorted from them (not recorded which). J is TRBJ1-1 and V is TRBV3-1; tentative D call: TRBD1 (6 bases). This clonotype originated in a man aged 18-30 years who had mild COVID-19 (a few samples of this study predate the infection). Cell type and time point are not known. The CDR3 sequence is CASMGAGLENTEAFF. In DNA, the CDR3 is TGTGCCAGCATGGGGGCCGGGCTTGAAAACACTGAAGCTTTCTTT.